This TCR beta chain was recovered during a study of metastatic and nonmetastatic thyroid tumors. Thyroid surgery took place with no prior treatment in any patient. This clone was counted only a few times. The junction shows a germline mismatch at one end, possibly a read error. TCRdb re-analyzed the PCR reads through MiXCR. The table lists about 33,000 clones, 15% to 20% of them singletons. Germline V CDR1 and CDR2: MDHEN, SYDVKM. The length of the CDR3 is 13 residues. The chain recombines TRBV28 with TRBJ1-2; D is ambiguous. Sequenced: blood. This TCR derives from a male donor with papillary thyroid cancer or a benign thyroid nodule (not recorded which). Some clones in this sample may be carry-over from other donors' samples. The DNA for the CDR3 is TGTGCCGGCAGTTTAGGCCAGAACTATGGCTACACCTTC. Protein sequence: CAGSLGQNYGYTF.